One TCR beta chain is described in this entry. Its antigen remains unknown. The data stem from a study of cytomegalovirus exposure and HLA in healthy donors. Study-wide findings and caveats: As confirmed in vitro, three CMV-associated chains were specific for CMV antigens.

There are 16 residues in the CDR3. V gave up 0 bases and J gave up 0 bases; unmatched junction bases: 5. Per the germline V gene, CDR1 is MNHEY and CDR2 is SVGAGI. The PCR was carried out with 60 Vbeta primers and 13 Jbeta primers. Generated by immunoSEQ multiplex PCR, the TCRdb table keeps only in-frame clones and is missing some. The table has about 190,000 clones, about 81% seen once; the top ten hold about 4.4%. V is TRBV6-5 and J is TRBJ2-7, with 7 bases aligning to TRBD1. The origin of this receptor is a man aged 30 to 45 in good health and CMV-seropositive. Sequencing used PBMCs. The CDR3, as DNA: TGTGCCAGCAGTTACTCGACGACAGGGATCTCCTACGAGCAGTACTTC. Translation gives CASSYSTTGISYEQYF.